One T cell receptor (beta chain) is described in this entry. This clone has a handful of counts. Its specific antigen is unknown. No base-level quality is on record; no much larger clone is a single base apart. The entry originates in a study of blood T cell repertoires in COVID-19 (dated by TCRdb to 2018 to 2021). Regarding the complete study: Collaborator samples came from the United States, Italy and Spain and covered acute and convalescent phases of COVID-19. The material from the prospective study consisted of cDNA or gDNA derived from T cells, B-cell-depleted T cells, or PBMCs. The dataset comprised deeply sampled blood TCRbeta repertoires from subjects exposed to, actively infected with, or recovered from COVID-19. The repertoires were released in a freely available public database intended as a resource for research on the immune response to SARS-CoV-2. The samples were drawn from two sources: the first 160 participants of the ongoing ImmuneRACE study, and 950 to 1,500 subjects contributed by 6 global collaborators. Sample metadata almost always included a de-identified subject ID, COVID-19 status, age in years and sex. Where available, HLA class I and class II types were taken from metadata supplied by the sample provider and were not determined by assay-based typing.

Results the study describes overall, beyond this receptor: Clinical and demographic metadata were provided uncurated, with the amount varying by source and participant.

Whole blood was collected in K2EDTA tubes by collaborating institutions according to the institutions' own protocols. Collaborator samples were shipped for TCRbeta analysis as frozen whole blood, isolated PBMCs, or DNA extracted from either sample type. CDR1 and CDR2 (SGDLS, YYNGEE) derive from the germline V gene. Compared with germline, V lacks 3 bases and J lacks 3 bases; bases without a gene match: 2. Including cysteine and phenylalanine, the CDR3 has 14 amino acids. The only DNA kept is the CDR3, 42 bases in frame from the first base. TCRbeta CDR3 regions were amplified from genomic DNA by means of the immunoSEQ Assay, a bias-controlled multiplex PCR. The study's processing was this. Within the assay, amplification of reference gene primers was used to estimate how many nucleated cells each sample contained. To quantify the absolute abundance of each unique TCRbeta CDR3 rearrangement, sequence reads were collapsed and filtered. For each sample, productive Simpson clonality was calculated by taking the square root of Simpson's diversity index across productive rearrangements. TCRdb took this table from immuneACCESS and kept in-frame rearrangements with V and J called. Such tables lack part of the clones; where checked against another copy, unresolved V genes explain under half of the gap, and the rest is unexplained. V and J calls plus clone size are reproduced from that table; the DNA served to infer D and trimming. Across this sample there are 120,000 to 150,000 clones, with roughly 86% seen only once. The ten biggest clones cover 7% to 10% of the sample.

The sequence joins TRBV9 to TRBJ1-3; 8 central bases correspond to TRBD1. The clonotype comes from a woman aged 55-70 years with acute or convalescent COVID-19. The specimen was peripheral blood. CDR3 sequence: CASSGTGFGNTIYF. The nucleotides read TGTGCCAGCAGCGGGACAGGGTTTGGAAACACCATATATTTT. Here the CDR3 is joined to the reference TRBV9 and TRBJ1-3 genes, and the full variable domain is: DSGVTQTPKHLITATGQRVTLRCSPRSGDLSVYWYQQSLDQGLQFLIQYYNGEERAKGNILERFSAQQFPDLHSELNLSSLELGDSALYFCASSGTGFGNTIYFGEGSWLTVV.